Presented here are 3 T cell receptor beta chains from one specimen sequenced in a study of T cells in Graves' hyperthyroidism and ophthalmopathy. Using RNA transcripts as the source, TCR beta CDR3 regions were amplified. HTBI primers drove first-round RT-PCR of the TCR CDR3. TCRdb recomputed calls from the multiplex PCR reads with MiXCR, one row per CDR3 protein. The sample carries 300,000 to 400,000 distinct CDR3 sequences, approximately 22% recorded once. Sequenced input: blood. The receptors here all came from a woman between 50 and 59 years old with Graves' hyperthyroidism.

The chain carries TRBV24-1 and TRBJ1-6; 7 bases agree with TRBD1. J gave up 8 bases and V 5 bases, and 8 bases lay outside the gene matches. This CDR3 comprises 15 residues. Per the germline V gene, CDR1 is KGHDR and CDR2 is SFDVKD. The CDR3 region is CATSGRDSSDSPLHF. Here the CDR3 DNA reads TGTGCCACCAGTGGGAGGGACAGCTCAGATTCACCCCTCCACTTT.

Ten or more counts support this clonotype. The chain joins TRBV28 to TRBJ2-3, with D possibly matching TRBD1 (5 bases). The CDR3 covers 15 residues. Germline-derived CDR1 and CDR2 are MDHEN and SYDVKM. V lost 6 bases to trimming and J lost 2 bases, with 15 bases between them. This CDR3 reads CASRQTDRYTDTQYF. The CDR3 nucleotides read TGTGCCAGCAGGCAGACTGACAGATACACAGATACGCAGTATTTT.

This chain uses TRBV14 with TRBJ2-7; TRBD2 matches at 12 bases. V was pared by 0 bases and J by 6 bases, with 3 bases of the junction left unmatched. Germline V gene lookup returns CDR1 SGHDN and CDR2 FVKESK. CDR3 length: 15 residues. CDR3 residues: CASSQDGLAGSEQYF. CDR3 nucleotide sequence: TGTGCCAGCAGCCAAGACGGACTAGCGGGGAGCGAGCAGTACTTC.